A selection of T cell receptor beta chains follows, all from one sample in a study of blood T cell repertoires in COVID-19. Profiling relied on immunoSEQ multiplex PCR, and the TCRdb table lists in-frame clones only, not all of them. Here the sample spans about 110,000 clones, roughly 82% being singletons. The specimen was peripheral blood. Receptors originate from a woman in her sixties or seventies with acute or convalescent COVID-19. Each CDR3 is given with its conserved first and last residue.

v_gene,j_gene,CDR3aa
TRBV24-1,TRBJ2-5,CATRGQGARETQYF
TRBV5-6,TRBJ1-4,CASSLAGAGEKLFF
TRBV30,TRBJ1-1,CAWRTTGYTEAFF
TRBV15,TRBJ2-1,CATSRGSFPREQFF
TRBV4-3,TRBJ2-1,CASSQDLGLSTSYNEQFF
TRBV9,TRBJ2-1,CASSPPITLEQFF
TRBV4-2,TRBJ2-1,CASSQGVRGEQFF
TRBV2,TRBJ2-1,CAVRQGNEQFF
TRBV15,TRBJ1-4,CATSTSSGRNEKLFF
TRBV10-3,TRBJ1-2,CAISVDSYGYTF
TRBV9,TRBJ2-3,CASSVPLAGGSGTQYF
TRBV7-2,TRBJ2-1,CASSPWRGDHNEQFF
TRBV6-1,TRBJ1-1,CASSEGVAGYTEAFF
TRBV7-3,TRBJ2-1,CASSLTNNHNEQFF
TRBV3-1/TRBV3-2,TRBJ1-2,CASSQWDRSNYGYTF
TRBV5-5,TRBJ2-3,CASSRERSRITWDAQYF
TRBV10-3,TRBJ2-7,CAISEDRGSYEQYF
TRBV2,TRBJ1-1,CASRGPGRGTEAFF
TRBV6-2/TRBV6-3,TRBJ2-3,CASSYGRGADTQYF
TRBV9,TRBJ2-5,CASSDGLAGGTQETQYF
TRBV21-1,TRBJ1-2,CASSTSDGYTF
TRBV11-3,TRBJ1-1,CASSRPGGNTEAFF
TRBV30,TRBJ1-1,CAWTYNTEAFF
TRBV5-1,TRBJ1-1,CASSPAMNTEAFF
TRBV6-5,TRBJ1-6,CASIRQGMNNSPLHF
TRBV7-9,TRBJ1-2,CASSQLPNYGYTF
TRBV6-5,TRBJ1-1,CASKGPGETEAFF
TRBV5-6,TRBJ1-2,CASRYTGTFHGYTF
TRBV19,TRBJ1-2,CASSMDSRRGYTF
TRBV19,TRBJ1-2,CASSPGPISYGYTF
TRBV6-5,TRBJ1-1,CASSYVDMNTEAFF
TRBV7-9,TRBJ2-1,CASSPSATSGRSYNEQFF
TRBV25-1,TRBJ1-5,CATFGQLQPQHF
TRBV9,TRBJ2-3,CASSAELAAGWTDTQYF
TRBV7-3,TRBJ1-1,CASSLEANTEAFF
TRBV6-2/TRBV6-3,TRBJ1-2,CASSYSGQVGYGYTF
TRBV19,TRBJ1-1,CASSIQGSNTEAFF
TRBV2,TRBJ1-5,CASSGQVNQPQHF
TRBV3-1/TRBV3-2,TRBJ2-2,CASSQMTGMELFF
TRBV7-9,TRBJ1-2,CASTKTAVVGYGYTF
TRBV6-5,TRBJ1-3,CASSSVGQENTIYF
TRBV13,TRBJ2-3,CASSSRDRHRTDTQYF
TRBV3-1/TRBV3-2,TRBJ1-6,CASSQDPLTGHYNSPLHF
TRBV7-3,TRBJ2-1,CASSIAGGLEYEQFF
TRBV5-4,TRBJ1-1,CASRGDRVNTEAFF
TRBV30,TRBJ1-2,CAWRRLGDRNYGYTF
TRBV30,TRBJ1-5,CAWTKVRGNQPQHF
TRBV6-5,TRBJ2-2,CASGLGLSTGELFF
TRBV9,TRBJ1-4,CASSVPRGVLEKLFF
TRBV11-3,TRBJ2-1,CASSSRTSGAYNEQFF
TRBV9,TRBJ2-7,CASSVGTGPYEQYF
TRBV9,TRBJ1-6,CASSVAHANSPLHF
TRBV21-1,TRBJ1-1,CASSKESCTEAFF
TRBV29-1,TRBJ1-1,CSVVGTDFTEAFF
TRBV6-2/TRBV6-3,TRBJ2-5,CASSSFGQGQETQYF
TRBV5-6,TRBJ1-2,CASRPWAGEGYTF
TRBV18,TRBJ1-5,CASSQGQNQPQHF
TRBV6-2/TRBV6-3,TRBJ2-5,CASSFWGGGTQETQYF
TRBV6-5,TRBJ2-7,CASRPTGDADYEQYF